This is a list of T cell receptor beta chains from one sample in a study of identical twins. TCRdb ran MiXCR on the 5' RACE reads and lists one entry per CDR3 protein. Of about 150,000 distinct CDR3 sequences in the sample, roughly 3.3% are singletons; the top ten hold roughly 8%. The specimen was memory T cells sorted from blood. The source is a man younger than 35 in good health. CDR3s include the opening cysteine and the closing phenylalanine or tryptophan. D genes are given only for firm matches. The listing skips clone size in some rows; elsewhere it reads once, few, many or a size class.

d_call,clone_size,j_call,v_call,cdr3_nt,cdr3_aa
-,many,TRBJ1-1,TRBV7-2,TGTGCCAGCAGCCCCTACACTGAAGCTTTCTTT,CASSPYTEAFF
-,many,TRBJ1-5,TRBV3-1,TGTGCCAGCAGCCAAGACGGGGTAGGGGCTCAGCCCCAGCATTTT,CASSQDGVGAQPQHF
-,-,TRBJ2-4,TRBV5-1,TGCGCCAGCAGCTTAGGACTGGGGGAAAACATTCAGTACTTC,CASSLGLGENIQYF
-,many,TRBJ2-1,TRBV6-1,TGTGCCAGCAGTGAAAGCGTCGGAGATCCCTACAATGAGCAGTTCTTC,CASSESVGDPYNEQFF
-,many,TRBJ2-7,TRBV6-1,TGTGCCAGCAGCCGAAGCGGCAGGGGCCACTACGAGCAGTACTTC,CASSRSGRGHYEQYF
TRBD2,many,TRBJ2-3,TRBV20-1,TGCAGTGCGCCGCGTCTGGCGGGGGGTTGGACAGATACGCAGTATTTT,CSAPRLAGGWTDTQYF
-,few,TRBJ1-2,TRBV7-2,TGTGCCAGCAGCTTATCTGGTACCTCGAGGGCCGGCTACATCTTC,CASSLSGTSRAGYIF
TRBD2,many,TRBJ2-1,TRBV29-1,TGCAGCGTTACTAGCGGCAGCTCCTACAATGAGCAGTTCTTC,CSVTSGSSYNEQFF
TRBD2,many,TRBJ2-2,TRBV29-1,TGCAGCGTTACTAGCGCCGCTGCGAACACCGGGGAGCTGTTTTTT,CSVTSAAANTGELFF
TRBD2,many,TRBJ2-3,TRBV29-1,TGCAGCGTTGTGCGGACTAGCGTCACAGATACGCAGTATTTT,CSVVRTSVTDTQYF
TRBD2,many,TRBJ2-2,TRBV30,TGTGCCTGGAGTCCACTGGACGGGAGGGCCATCACCGGGGAGCTGTTTTTT,CAWSPLDGRAITGELFF
-,many,TRBJ2-1,TRBV5-1,TGCGCCAGCAGCTGGGGCGGGGCCAACAATGAGCAGTTCTTC,CASSWGGANNEQFF
-,many,TRBJ2-7,TRBV9,TGTGCCAGCAGCGTAGACCAGGGCCGCTACGAGCAGTACTTC,CASSVDQGRYEQYF
TRBD1,many,TRBJ2-3,TRBV6-5,TGTGCCAGCAGCCACTCACTCACAGGGGTAGAGGGCACAGATACGCAGTATTTT,CASSHSLTGVEGTDTQYF
-,many,TRBJ2-1,TRBV2,TGTGCCAGCAGCCCGGACAGCCTAGCCTACAATGAGCAGTTCTTC,CASSPDSLAYNEQFF
-,-,TRBJ2-5,TRBV6-5,TGTGCCAGCAGTTACTTTCTCCAAGAGACCCAGTACTTC,CASSYFLQETQYF
-,many,TRBJ2-5,TRBV7-2,TGTGCCAGCAGCTTACTAGCCGCCGGGGGGACCCAGTACTTC,CASSLLAAGGTQYF
-,many,TRBJ1-2,TRBV11-2,TGTGCCAGCAGCTCAACCGGGACGGTGGACTATGGCTACACCTTC,CASSSTGTVDYGYTF
-,-,TRBJ2-6,TRBV6-2/TRBV6-3,TGTGCCAGCAGGGGGGCAGGGTCTGGGGCCAACGTCCTGACTTTC,CASRGAGSGANVLTF
-,many,TRBJ2-3,TRBV28,TGTGCCAGCAGTTTCCTCTTTTCCGGTATAACAGATACGCAGTATTTT,CASSFLFSGITDTQYF
TRBD2,many,TRBJ2-1,TRBV11-3,TGTGCCAGCAGCTTAGGTTGGGCGGGAGTGGATGAGCAGTTCTTC,CASSLGWAGVDEQFF
-,many,TRBJ1-3,TRBV7-8,TGTGCCAGCAGCTTAGCAGGGACTGGAAACACCATATATTTT,CASSLAGTGNTIYF